Listed here are 20 T cell receptor beta chains from one sample, sequenced in a study of Ad26.COV2.S vaccination and SARS-CoV-2 variants. TCRdb's copy holds only in-frame clones and misses some; the assay was immunoSEQ multiplex PCR. The sample holds about 410,000 clones, about 90% seen once. Treatment reported: around 19 received Ad26.COV2.S at low or high dose, single or two shots; 5 received placebo; per-sample allocation not given. Each sample was drawn 63 days after the first injection (of vaccine or placebo). Sequences were derived from peripheral blood, sampled in a trial of Ad26.COV2.S vaccine versus placebo. These receptor sequences come from a person aged 18 to 59 who received the Ad26.COV2.S COVID-19 vaccine or a placebo.

The rearrangement joins TRBV5-1 to TRBJ2-7; D possibly uses TRBD1 or TRBD2 (5 bases each). The CDR3 extends over 15 amino acids. Germline CDR1 is SGHRS and CDR2 is YFSETQ. V was trimmed by 2 bases and J by 4 bases, leaving 16 bases between them. CDR3 bases: TGCGCCAGCAGCTTCACCGGGGCCGACCCTTACGAGCAGTACTTC. It specifies CASSFTGADPYEQYF.

The chain couples TRBV28 to TRBJ1-3, with D possibly matching TRBD1 (6 bases). Germline V gene sequence: CDR1 MDHEN, CDR2 SYDVKM. V was trimmed by 6 bases and J by 0 bases, leaving 9 bases between them. The CDR3 sequence is 14 residues long. CDR3: CASSSQGSGNTIYF. CDR3 bases: TGTGCCAGCAGCTCACAGGGCTCTGGAAACACCATATATTTT.

The chain joins TRBV6-2 or TRBV6-3 to TRBJ2-1, with a weak D call TRBD1 (6 bases). The V gene lost 2 bases and the J gene lost 4 bases, with 9 bases spanning the gap. Per the germline V gene, CDR1 is MNHEY and CDR2 is SVGEGT. The CDR3 consists of 14 residues. The CDR3 DNA follows: TGTGCCAGCAGTTACATGACAGGATACAATGAGCAGTTCTTC. Amino acids: CASSYMTGYNEQFF.

V usage is TRBV6-2 or TRBV6-3 and J usage is TRBJ2-2, with 8 bases that match TRBD1. The CDR3 is 19 residues long. Germline V gives CDR1 MNHEY, CDR2 SVGEGT. The ends lost 6 bases at V and 1 base at J; junction bases unmatched: 16. CDR3 sequence: CASSPDRDVGIRNTGELFF. The CDR3 region has the DNA TGTGCCAGCAGCCCGGACAGGGATGTTGGTATTCGGAACACCGGGGAGCTGTTTTTT.

This clone appeared a few times. J is TRBJ1-2 and V is TRBV2; D is unresolved. The CDR3 is made up of 11 amino acids. Germline CDR1 reads SNHLY; CDR2 reads FYNNEI. Trimming removed 6 bases from V and 2 bases from J, with 4 bases in between. CDR3 sequence (DNA): TGTGCCAGCAGGGGCAACTATGGCTACACCTTC. Amino acids: CASRGNYGYTF.

J is TRBJ2-5 and V is TRBV4-2; D tentatively reads TRBD1 or TRBD2 (5 bases each). Trimming took 0 bases from V and 4 from J, leaving 6 bases between them. The length of the CDR3 is 13 residues. Germline V lookup: CDR1 LGHNA, CDR2 YNFKEQ. CDR3 coding DNA: TGTGCCAGCAGCCAAGATGGGGGAGAGACCCAGTACTTC. The encoded protein is CASSQDGGETQYF.

J is TRBJ2-7 and V is TRBV9, with D unresolved. The CDR3 contains 11 residues. The germline V gene encodes CDR1 SGDLS and CDR2 YYNGEE. Trimming took off 6 bases at V and 5 bases at J, with 9 bases between the two ends. CDR3 sequence: CASTGFDEQYF. As DNA, the CDR3 is TGTGCCAGCACCGGCTTCGACGAGCAGTACTTC.

The chain is built from TRBV4-1 and TRBJ1-1, with D possibly being TRBD1 (5 bases). The V and J ends lost 1 base and 11 bases respectively, with 14 bases between them. Germline V gives CDR1 MGHRA, CDR2 YSYEKL. This CDR3 region has 13 residues. The CDR3, as DNA: TGCGCCAGCAGCCAAGGGCAGTTGGGGGGGGCTTTCTTT. Translation: CASSQGQLGGAFF.

The chain recombines TRBV4-3 with TRBJ1-6, with a weak D call TRBD1 (5 bases). This CDR3 is 15 amino acids long. V shed 0 bases and J shed 9 bases, with 12 bases lying between them. Looked up from germline, CDR1 is LGHNA and CDR2 is YSLEER. The CDR3 nucleotides are TGCGCCAGCAGCCAAGATCGGGGGTTAGGTTCACCCCTCCACTTT. This gives the protein CASSQDRGLGSPLHF.

This sequence joins TRBV6-6 and TRBJ2-7; D is uncertain. Trimming removed 5 bases from V and 1 base from J, with 15 bases in between. The length of the CDR3 is 15 residues. CDR1 and CDR2 from the germline V gene are MNHNY and SVGAGI (reference sequence). In DNA form, the CDR3 reads TGTGCCAGCAGTCAGGCCAGCTCTATTTCCTACGAGCAGTACTTC. The encoded protein is CASSQASSISYEQYF.

J is TRBJ2-2 and V is TRBV18; 9 bases map to TRBD1. This CDR3 is built from 14 residues. Per germline, CDR1 KGHSH and CDR2 LQKENI. With V trimmed by 3 bases and J by 6 bases, 2 bases remained unmatched. In DNA, the CDR3 is TGTGCCAGCTCACCGGACAGGGGCCCCGGGGAGCTGTTTTTT. Its protein product is CASSPDRGPGELFF.

The chain uses TRBV18 and TRBJ1-2; D not resolved. The CDR3 totals 16 residues. Germline V CDR1 and CDR2: KGHSH, LQKENI. Trimming removed 5 bases from V and 1 base from J, with 17 bases in between. Written as DNA, the CDR3 is TGTGCCAGCTCATCATTGAAGGACGGTGGTAACTATGGCTACACCTTC. Translating it yields CASSSLKDGGNYGYTF. Variable domain in full (rest from reference TRBV18 and TRBJ1-2): NAGVMQNPRHLVRRRGQEARLRCSPMKGHSHVYWYRQLPEEGLKFMVYLQKENIIDESGMPKERFSAEFPKEGPSILRIQQVVRGDSAAYFCASSSLKDGGNYGYTFGSGTRLTVV.

This sequence joins TRBV20-1 and TRBJ1-2; a possible D gene is TRBD1 (5 bases). V was clipped by 4 bases and J by 6 bases, with 6 bases between them. CDR1 and CDR2 from the germline V gene are DFQATT and SNEGSKA (reference sequence). The CDR3 spans 10 residues. This chain's CDR3 is CSAKGNGYTF. CDR3 nucleotide sequence: TGCAGTGCTAAGGGGAATGGCTACACCTTC.

Comment on this clone: Germline is not matched at one junction end, which may reflect a read error. The chain recombines TRBV5-6 with TRBJ1-2, with D hard to call. The germline V gene has CDR1 SGHDT and CDR2 YYEEEE. This CDR3 region has 12 residues. Here the CDR3 DNA reads TGTGCCAGCAGCTTTCTTCATAGGCCCGTCTCCTTC. Amino acids: CASSFLHRPVSF. The entire variable domain, with the rest obtained from reference TRBV5-6 and TRBJ1-2, is as follows: DAGVTQSPTHLIKTRGQQVTLRCSPKSGHDTVSWYQQALGQGPQFIFQYYEEEERQRGNFPDRFSGHQFPNYSSELNVNALLLGDSALYLCASSFLHRPVSFGSGTRLTVV.

The genes are TRBV20-1 and TRBJ2-5; D not certain. From germline, CDR1 is DFQATT and CDR2 SNEGSKA (reference sequence). V was trimmed by 3 bases and J by 4 bases, leaving 6 bases between them. The CDR3 covers 11 residues. The CDR3 coding sequence is TGCAGTGCTAGCGTTACAGAGACCCAGTACTTC. It yields the protein CSASVTETQYF.

The rearrangement uses TRBV7-9 and TRBJ2-1; D not resolved. Germline values: CDR1 SEHNR, CDR2 FQNEAQ (reference sequence). This CDR3 spans 13 amino acids. Trimming removed 8 bases from V and 0 bases from J, with 8 bases in between. CDR3 bases: TGTGCCAGCCTGTCCATCTCCTACAATGAGCAGTTCTTC. It yields the protein CASLSISYNEQFF.

V usage is TRBV4-1 and J usage is TRBJ1-2, with D perhaps TRBD1 (5 bases). Germline CDR1 MGHRA, CDR2 YSYEKL. V was cut by 1 base and J by 8 bases, with 11 bases left in between. The CDR3 is made up of 13 amino acids. The CDR3 nucleotides are TGCGCCAGCAGCCAAGGGGGCGCGCAGGGCTACACCTTC. Its translation is CASSQGGAQGYTF.

The chain employs TRBV4-3 and TRBJ2-1; TRBD1 matches at 9 bases. The V gene's germline CDR1 is LGHNA and CDR2 YSLEER. This CDR3 has 16 residues. Trimming at V came to 0 bases and at J to 7 bases, leaving 7 bases not matched to a gene. CDR3 sequence (DNA): TGCGCCAGCAGCCAAGATATTGGACAGGGGTCGAATGAGCAGTTCTTC. This translates into CASSQDIGQGSNEQFF.

The chain uses TRBV30 and TRBJ1-2; TRBD1 might be the D (6 bases). The CDR3 runs 12 residues. The germline CDR1 and CDR2 sequences are GTSNPN and SVGIG (reference sequence). V dropped 3 bases and J dropped 5 bases, with 10 bases sitting between them. The chain's CDR3 is CAWRRTVYGYTF. The CDR3 DNA follows: TGTGCCTGGAGAAGGACAGTTTATGGCTACACCTTC.

The rearrangement joins TRBV2 to TRBJ1-1; no firm D call. Germline V gene lookup returns CDR1 SNHLY and CDR2 FYNNEI. The germline V and J ends were trimmed by 6 bases and 1 base, with 6 bases remaining between them. This CDR3 region has 12 residues. The CDR3 bases are TGTGCCAGCAGCGAAAGGAACACTGAAGCTTTCTTT. Protein product: CASSERNTEAFF. Based on the CDR3 plus reference TRBV2 and TRBJ1-1, the full variable domain is EPEVTQTPSHQVTQMGQEVILRCVPISNHLYFYWYRQILGQKVEFLVSFYNNEISEKSEIFDDQFSVERPDGSNFTLKIRSTKLEDSAMYFCASSERNTEAFFGQGTRLTVV.